This TCR beta chain was recorded in a study of T cell repertoires in cytomegalovirus infection. The wider study: Alongside well-studied HLA-B-restricted CMV epitopes, recently identified HLA-C-restricted CMV epitopes were also used. Matching HLA type, along with CMV infection, was indicated by public TCR beta signatures.

TCRdb re-derived calls from the reads in MiXCR, one entry per CDR3 protein. The data show under 95,000 distinct CDR3 sequences, roughly 44% seen once. This clonotype was recorded a few times. The antigen remains undetermined. The V and J ends lost 3 bases and 4 bases respectively, with 7 bases between them. CDR3 size: 12 residues. Germline CDR1 reads MDHEN; CDR2 reads SYDVKM. This clonotype was sampled from a human donor in good health (CMV status not recorded). Some clones in this sample may be carry-over from other donors' samples. The material was CD8+ T cells from cultured PBMCs, obtained from culture after CMV antigen stimulation. This chain links TRBV28 with TRBJ2-7, with a tentative D call TRBD1 (5 bases). Here the CDR3 DNA reads TGTGCCAGCAGTTTCAGGGCATACGAGCAGTACTTC. Protein sequence: CASSFRAYEQYF.